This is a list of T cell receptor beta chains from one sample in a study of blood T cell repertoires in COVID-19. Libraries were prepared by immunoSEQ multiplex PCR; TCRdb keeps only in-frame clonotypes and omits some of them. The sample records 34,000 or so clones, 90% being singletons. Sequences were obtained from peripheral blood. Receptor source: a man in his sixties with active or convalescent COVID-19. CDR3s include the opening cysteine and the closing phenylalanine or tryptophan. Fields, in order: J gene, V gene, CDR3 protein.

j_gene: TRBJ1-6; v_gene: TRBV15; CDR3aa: CATSRNRGNSPLHF
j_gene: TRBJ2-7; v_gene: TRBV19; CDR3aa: CARLPGTDYEQYF
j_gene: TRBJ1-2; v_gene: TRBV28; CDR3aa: CASSLDRVYGYTF
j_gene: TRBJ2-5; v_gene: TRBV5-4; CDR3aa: CASSLGTSGSQETQYF
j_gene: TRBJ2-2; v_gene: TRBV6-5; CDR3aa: CASQQGWAGELFF
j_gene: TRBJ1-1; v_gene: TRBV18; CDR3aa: CASSPAPGSNTEAFF
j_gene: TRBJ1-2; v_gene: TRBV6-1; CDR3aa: CASSENTGGGGYTF
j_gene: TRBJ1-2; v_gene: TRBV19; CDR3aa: CASWDRGYYGYTF
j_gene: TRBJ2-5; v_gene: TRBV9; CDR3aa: CASSPWTGEETQYF
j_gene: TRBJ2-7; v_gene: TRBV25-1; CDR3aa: CASSHSGMSEQYF
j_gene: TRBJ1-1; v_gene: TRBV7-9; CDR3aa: CASSLTGGDTEAFF
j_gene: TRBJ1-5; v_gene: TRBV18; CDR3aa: CASSRYSPGDNQPQHF
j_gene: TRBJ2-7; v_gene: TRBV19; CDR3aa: CASSIGGRQYEQYF
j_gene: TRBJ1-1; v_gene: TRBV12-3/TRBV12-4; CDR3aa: CASSRSDGAFF
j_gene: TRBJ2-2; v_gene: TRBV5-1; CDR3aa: CASSLGLAANTGELFF
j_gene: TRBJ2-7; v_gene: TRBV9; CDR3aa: CASSVGLAPYEQYF
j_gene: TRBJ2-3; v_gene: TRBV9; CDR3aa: CASSEGTGTTDTQYF
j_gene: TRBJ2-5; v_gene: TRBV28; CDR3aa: CASSPAGGRETQYF